This TCR beta chain was recovered during a study of blood T cells in healthy people across ages. In germline, CDR1 is SGHRS, CDR2 YFSETQ. Trimming took 4 bases from V and 10 from J; bases not matched to a gene: 9. The CDR3 covers 16 residues. A second PCR of about 6 to 11 cycles used a sample-barcoded 5' primer and a J-beta primer mix. TCRdb re-called the 5' RACE reads through MiXCR, storing one row per CDR3 protein. The profile shows around 2 million distinct CDR3 sequences, about 39% of them singletons. Sequencing was performed on blood. The V gene is TRBV5-1, the J gene TRBJ1-6; TRBD1 matches 12 bases. The source of this sequence is a human donor in good health. Here the CDR3 reads CASSPGGQGARSPLHF. DNA for the CDR3: TGCGCCAGCAGCCCGGGGGGACAGGGGGCAAGGTCACCCCTCCACTTT.